This T cell receptor (beta chain) was sequenced during a study of tissue T cells after allogeneic stem cell transplantation (dated by TCRdb to 2022 to 2024). A note on the overall study: Grafts from donors were received by all GVHD patients, with several grafts being unmodified and three being CD34-selected to deplete T cells. When multiple samples of a tissue were available, H&E sections were reviewed by a pathologist, and samples with histologically apparent lymphocytes were prioritized for sequencing. Using research autopsies of patients with and without GVHD, plus mouse models of GVHD, the study profiled TCR beta repertoires across many tissues. The human part of the study was a prospective observational study with no blinding and no randomization. On the study overall, not on this receptor specifically: Which tissue TCRs were alloreactive or antigen-specific was not determined in the study, and some clones might have been persisting host cells. Within patients, how anatomically similar the tissues were was a key factor in shaping TCR repertoire composition, regardless of disease or transplant status. Not many T cell clones showed up in more than one patient, yet clustering based on motifs uncovered repertoire signatures that were shared across patients in a tissue-specific way. Blood and spleen T cells captured only a limited portion of the TCR repertoire detected in tissues, in both patients and mice. The patient cohort was small and varied clinically, and sampling depth was recognized as a limitation.

About this clone itself: What antigen it recognizes has not been identified. No base quality information exists; no much larger clone differs at one position.

The CDR3 has 14 amino acids, counting the end cysteine and phenylalanine. Of all the DNA, just the CDR3 is kept, 42 bases in frame from base 1. CDR1 ENHRY and CDR2 SYGVKD are derived from the germline V gene. V is pared back by 0 bases and J by 10 bases, with 13 bases lying between the germline termini. Read against the paper, the sample's time point label means: human tissue collected at research (rapid) autopsy. Seven or eight adult allo-HCT recipients with steroid-refractory GVHD were prospectively enrolled in a research-autopsy study over a roughly three-year period. Gastrointestinal GVHD was present in all GVHD patients, several lines of GVHD-directed therapy were administered to all GVHD patients, and skin involvement was additionally present in several GVHD patients. After a median post-mortem interval of about 9 hours, the autopsy tissues collected included GI sites spanning esophagus to rectum, along with liver, skin and lymphoid organs including spleen. Each autopsy specimen was bisected, with one portion flash-frozen in liquid nitrogen and the remainder formalin-fixed, and the outer muscle layers of GI specimens were removed. To extract genomic DNA from frozen tissues, either the Mag-Bind Blood & Tissue DNA HDQ 96 Kit on a Chemagic 360 or the DNeasy Blood & Tissue Kit was used. Because of concern about red blood cell contamination, the extracted DNA went through further purification with the Genomic DNA Clean & Concentrator-25 kit.

Libraries came from the immunoSEQ multiplex PCR assay. Adaptive Biotechnologies performed TCRbeta CDR3 sequencing at survey depth and reported CDR3 sequences, V/J genes, productive frequency, and template counts. TCR beta CDR3 regions were amplified from genomic DNA rather than RNA. The authors' pipeline ran thus. Jensen-Shannon divergence was used to quantify pairwise repertoire overlap between tissues, with a value of 1 meaning complete divergence and a value of 0 meaning identical repertoires. Based on pairwise JSD values, tissues were grouped by single-linkage agglomerative hierarchical clustering, and the results were shown as dendrograms. GLIPH2 was run on all patient samples with simulation_depth 1000, kmer_min_depth 3, cdr3_length_cutoff 8, keeping groups with more than two unique CDR3s. A standardized tissue-overlap score was generated by extrapolating Jaccard GLIPH-group overlap across patients to a standard repertoire size of 1000 clones. Linear mixed-effect models, with tissue included as a fixed effect and individual included as a random effect, were used to assess associations of diversity with clinical or experimental variables. The immuneACCESS repertoire file appears here via TCRdb, limited to in-frame rearrangements. These files lack a portion of the clones; in checked studies, under half of the deficit traces to unresolved V genes, and the cause of the others is not known. That table gives V, J and clone size, and the DNA gave D and trimming. The table for this sample lists over 950 clones; about three fifths of them were counted only once. About 15% of the sample comes from the top ten.

This sequence originates from a male patient of 60 years or more with steroid-refractory graft-versus-host disease after an allogeneic stem cell transplant. After a transplant, some T cells may have been passed on by the graft donor. The source material was stomach tissue, sampled at autopsy. This chain is built from TRBV10-3 and TRBJ1-5, with the D segment identity uncertain. The CDR3 region has the sequence CAISESRSGSPQHF. The sequenced DNA is TGTGCCATCAGTGAGTCGAGAAGCGGGAGTCCCCAGCATTTT.